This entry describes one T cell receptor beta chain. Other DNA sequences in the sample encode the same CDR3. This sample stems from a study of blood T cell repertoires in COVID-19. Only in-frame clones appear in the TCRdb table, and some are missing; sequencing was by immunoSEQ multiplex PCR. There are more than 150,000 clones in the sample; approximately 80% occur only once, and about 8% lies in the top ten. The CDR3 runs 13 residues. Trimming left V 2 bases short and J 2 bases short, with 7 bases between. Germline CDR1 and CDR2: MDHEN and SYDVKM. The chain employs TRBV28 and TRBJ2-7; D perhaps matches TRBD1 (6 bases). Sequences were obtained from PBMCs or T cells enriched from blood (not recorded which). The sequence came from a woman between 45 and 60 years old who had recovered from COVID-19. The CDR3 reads CASSLRDTYEQYF. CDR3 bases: TGTGCCAGCAGTTTACGGGACACCTACGAGCAGTACTTC.